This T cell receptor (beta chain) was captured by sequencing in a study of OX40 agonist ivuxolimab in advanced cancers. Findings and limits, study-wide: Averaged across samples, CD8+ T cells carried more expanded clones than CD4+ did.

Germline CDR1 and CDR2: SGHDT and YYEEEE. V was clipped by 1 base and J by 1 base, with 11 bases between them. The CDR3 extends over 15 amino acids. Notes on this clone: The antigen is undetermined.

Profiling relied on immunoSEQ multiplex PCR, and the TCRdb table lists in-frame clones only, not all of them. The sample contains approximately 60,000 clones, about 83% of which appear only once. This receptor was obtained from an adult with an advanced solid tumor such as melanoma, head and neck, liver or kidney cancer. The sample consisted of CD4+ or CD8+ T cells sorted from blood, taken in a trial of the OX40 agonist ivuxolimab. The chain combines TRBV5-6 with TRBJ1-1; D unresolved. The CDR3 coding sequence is TGTGCCAGCAGCTTGAATTATGGCAGGAACACTGAAGCTTTCTTT. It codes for CASSLNYGRNTEAFF.